A single sample gave rise to the 30 T cell receptor beta chains below, sequenced in a study of T-cell reconstitution after alpha-beta-depleted transplantation in children. Unique molecular identifiers were used in preparing the TCRbeta library. TCRdb fed the PCR reads into MiXCR, producing one record per CDR3 protein. The profile shows under 850,000 distinct CDR3 sequences, under 15% of them singletons. The material sequenced was PBMCs, taken before TCRalphabeta/CD19-depleted stem cell transplant. The receptors here all came from a girl aged 2 to 10 with congenital amegakaryocytic thrombocytopenia, due to receive a stem cell transplant.

This clonotype was found many times. This chain joins TRBV6-5 and TRBJ2-1; D call uncertain. CDR3 length: 11 amino acids. Germline V CDR1 and CDR2: MNHEY, SVGAGI. V was pared by 0 bases and J by 7 bases, with 1 base between. This chain's CDR3 is CASSYSNEQFF. CDR3 DNA sequence: TGTGCCAGCAGTTACTCAAATGAGCAGTTCTTC.

This clonotype was observed at least ten times. The gene calls are TRBV5-1 and TRBJ2-1; no firm D call. The CDR3 runs 16 residues. Germline V gene sequence: CDR1 SGHRS, CDR2 YFSETQ. V lost 2 bases to trimming and J lost 2 bases, with 14 bases between them. The CDR3 sequence is CASSFQAPLPYNEQFF. CDR3 DNA sequence: TGCGCCAGCAGCTTTCAGGCCCCCCTTCCCTACAATGAGCAGTTCTTC.

The rearrangement joins TRBV5-5 to TRBJ2-2, with a tentative D call TRBD2 (5 bases). V was trimmed by 0 bases and J by 7 bases, leaving 13 bases between them. The CDR3 sequence is 15 residues long. Looked up from germline, CDR1 is SGHKS and CDR2 is YYEKEE (reference sequence). The CDR3 coding sequence is TGTGCCAGCAGCTTGGACAGTAGCCGGGACGGGGAGCTGTTTTTT. The encoded protein is CASSLDSSRDGELFF.

Only a few counts were recorded for this clonotype. Here the CDR3 reads CASSLRLAGDADEQFF. In nucleotides, the CDR3 is TGCGCCAGCAGCTTGCGACTAGCGGGAGACGCAGATGAGCAGTTCTTC. The chain employs TRBV5-1 and TRBJ2-1, with 12 positions matching TRBD2. V shed 1 base and J 8 bases; nucleotides not matched to a gene: 7. The CDR3 extends over 16 amino acids. Per germline, CDR1 SGHRS and CDR2 YFSETQ.

The CDR3 DNA follows: TGCAGTGCTCCTTCCAAGGGGGGCAGGACTGAAGCTTTCTTT. This codes for CSAPSKGGRTEAFF. The chain recombines TRBV20-1 with TRBJ1-1; D is possibly TRBD1 (6 bases). The V end lost 5 bases, the J end lost 5 bases, and 18 bases lay between the germline ends. The CDR3 consists of 14 residues. Germline-derived CDR1 and CDR2 are DFQATT and SNEGSKA (reference sequence).

In its sample, this clonotype was seen many times. The chain joins TRBV20-1 to TRBJ2-5, with a possible D match to TRBD2 (6 bases). The CDR3 spans 11 residues. Germline V lookup: CDR1 DFQATT, CDR2 SNEGSKA (reference sequence). The CDR3 loop is CSAGTEETQYF. The CDR3 bases are TGCAGCGCCGGGACTGAAGAGACCCAGTACTTC.

The chain links TRBV28 to TRBJ1-1; 7 bases are a match to TRBD1. The CDR3 runs to 16 residues. Germline CDR1 MDHEN, CDR2 SYDVKM. The V gene end was trimmed by 2 bases and the J gene end by 3 bases; junction bases not matched to a gene: 9. The CDR3 sequence: CASSLPLYRGDTEAFF. The CDR3 DNA is TGTGCCAGCAGTTTACCCCTCTACAGGGGTGACACTGAAGCTTTCTTT.

Points on this clonotype: A much larger clone lies one base from this, so it may be a read error. The chain joins TRBV20-1 to TRBJ1-4; 7 bases line up with TRBD1. Germline loops: CDR1 DFQATT, CDR2 SNEGSKA (reference sequence). This CDR3 has 15 residues. The CDR3 DNA reads as TGCAGTGCCCTCCCCACCGCAGGGGGAGATGACAAACTGTTTTTT. Translation: CSALPTAGGDDKLFF.

This clonotype was counted only a few times. The chain carries TRBV4-1 and TRBJ1-1, with D perhaps TRBD1 (5 bases). V was pared by 0 bases and J by 2 bases, with 13 bases between. This CDR3 has 16 residues. From germline, CDR1 is MGHRA and CDR2 YSYEKL. DNA of the CDR3: TGCGCCAGCAGCCAAGATGTATGGCAGGGTAACACTGAAGCTTTCTTT. It encodes CASSQDVWQGNTEAFF.

This chain joins TRBV19 and TRBJ1-1, with D possibly TRBD1 on 5 matching bases. Trimming stripped 9 bases from V and 1 base from J, with 18 bases between. Germline assignment: CDR1 LNHDA and CDR2 SQIVND (reference sequence). This CDR3 spans 15 amino acids. DNA of the CDR3: TGTGCCAGCATCGGAGGGGACGGAGCGAACACTGAAGCTTTCTTT. Protein product: CASIGGDGANTEAFF.

This clonotype was counted ten times or more. The chain joins TRBV7-9 to TRBJ1-2; possibly TRBD1 for D (5 bases). This CDR3 region has 12 residues. CDR1 SEHNR and CDR2 FQNEAQ come from the germline V gene (reference sequence). Deletions cut 3 bases from V and 7 bases from J, with 9 bases between. CDR3 amino acids: CASSFGQLGYTF. The CDR3 bases are TGTGCCAGCAGCTTCGGACAACTTGGCTACACCTTC.

Remarks on this clonotype: At one boundary the junction diverges from the germline segment, which might be a read error. The chain is built from TRBV29-1 and TRBJ2-3; D gene uncertain. The CDR3 is 14 residues long. CDR1 is SQVTM, CDR2 ANQGSEA, per germline. CDR3 amino acids: CSVEEFFGLDTHYF. The CDR3 DNA reads TGCAGCGTTGAAGAGTTTTTTGGGCTGGATACGCACTATTTT.

This chain connects TRBV10-3 to TRBJ2-5, with 8 bases lining up with TRBD1. CDR1 is ENHRY, CDR2 SYGVKD, per germline. The V segment lost 9 bases and the J segment 1 base; nucleotides outside the gene matches: 16. This CDR3 contains 17 residues. The CDR3 loop is CAIGQRTGWPLQETQYF. In DNA, the CDR3 is TGTGCCATTGGACAGAGGACAGGGTGGCCACTCCAAGAGACCCAGTACTTC.

The DNA of the CDR3 is TGTGCCACCAGCAGAGTACCAAATCAGCCCCAGCATTTT. Protein sequence: CATSRVPNQPQHF. The rearrangement links TRBV15 to TRBJ1-5; D gene unclear. CDR3 length: 13 residues. Germline V lookup: CDR1 LNHNV, CDR2 YYDKDF (reference sequence). The V end lost 1 base, the J end lost 4 bases, and 5 bases lay between the germline ends.

This clonotype was counted between two and nine times. The chain couples TRBV7-9 to TRBJ2-1, with 9 bases aligning to TRBD1. The CDR3 consists of 15 residues. Looked up from germline, CDR1 is SEHNR and CDR2 is FQNEAQ (reference sequence). V dropped 4 bases and J dropped 9; count of bases not matched to a gene: 10. The CDR3 reads CASSSNRGRVSEQFF. In DNA form, the CDR3 reads TGTGCCAGCAGCTCAAACAGGGGGCGCGTCAGTGAGCAGTTCTTC.

The chain couples TRBV12-3 or TRBV12-4 to TRBJ2-2; 10 bases are shared with TRBD1. Trimming took 7 bases from V and 5 from J; bases not matched to a gene: 10. This CDR3 is built from 16 residues. The CDR3 coding sequence is TGTGCCAGCATTCTAGGGGGACAGGGGACGACCGGGGAGCTGTTTTTT. As protein: CASILGGQGTTGELFF.

Only a few counts were recorded for this clonotype. The V and J genes are TRBV7-9 and TRBJ2-4; D is perhaps TRBD1 or TRBD2 (5 bases each). The V end lost 5 bases, the J end lost 8 bases, and 16 bases lay between the germline ends. This CDR3 comprises 14 residues. Germline CDR1 is SEHNR and CDR2 is FQNEAQ (reference sequence). The CDR3 bases are TGTGCCAGCAGCCTCGGTTTGGGGGTGGACATTCAGTACTTC. Translated, it gives CASSLGLGVDIQYF. Using reference TRBV7-9 and TRBJ2-4 for the parts outside the CDR3, the full variable domain is DTGVSQNPRHKITKRGQNVTFRCDPISEHNRLYWYRQTLGQGPEFLTYFQNEAQLEKSRLLSDRFSAERPKGSFSTLEIQRTEQGDSAMYLCASSLGLGVDIQYFGAGTRLSVL.

This clonotype was detected ten times or more. The genes are TRBV20-1 and TRBJ1-4, with D perhaps TRBD1 (6 bases). V lost 0 bases, J lost 8 bases, and 16 bases lay in between. This CDR3 comprises 15 residues. Germline-derived CDR1 and CDR2 are DFQATT and SNEGSKA (reference sequence). The CDR3, as DNA: TGCAGTGCTAGAGATAGCAGGGGCTTTGACGAAAAACTGTTTTTT. Amino acid sequence: CSARDSRGFDEKLFF.

This clonotype has a handful of counts. This sequence joins TRBV5-1 and TRBJ2-2; possible D gene TRBD1, 6 bases. The CDR3 contains 15 residues. The germline CDR1 and CDR2 sequences are SGHRS and YFSETQ. V gave up 0 bases and J gave up 5 bases, with 11 bases separating them. For the CDR3, the DNA is TGCGCCAGCAGCTTGGGGGACACCTTAACCGGGGAGCTGTTTTTT. This codes for CASSLGDTLTGELFF.

In this sample, this clonotype turned up many times. The chain employs TRBV20-1 and TRBJ2-3, with D perhaps matching TRBD2 (6 bases). The CDR3 totals 15 residues. Trimming removed 3 bases from V and 2 bases from J, with 15 bases in between. CDR1 and CDR2 from the germline V gene are DFQATT and SNEGSKA (reference sequence). CDR3 region: CSASIQRVDTDTQYF. The DNA of the CDR3 is TGCAGTGCTAGTATCCAGCGGGTCGACACAGATACGCAGTATTTT.

The chain uses TRBV7-3 and TRBJ2-5; D is undetermined. Germline CDR1 SGHTA, CDR2 FQGTGA. The CDR3 length is 15 residues. V lost 2 bases and J lost 0, with 10 bases in between. CDR3 sequence: CASSLYSLYQETQYF. The CDR3 nucleotides read TGTGCCAGCAGCTTATACAGCCTTTACCAAGAGACCCAGTACTTC. The full variable domain, with the rest looked up from reference TRBV7-3 and TRBJ2-5, is GAGVSQTPSNKVTEKGKYVELRCDPISGHTALYWYRQSLGQGPEFLIYFQGTGAADDSGLPNDRFFAVRPEGSVSTLKIQRTERGDSAVYLCASSLYSLYQETQYFGPGTRLLVL.

This clonotype was found a few times. CDR3 nucleotides: TGCGCCAGCAGCCCCCCCAGCGGACCCACCTACAATGAGCAGTTCTTC. Amino acid sequence: CASSPPSGPTYNEQFF. J is TRBJ2-1 and V is TRBV5-1, with D maybe TRBD2 (5 bases). V was pared by 4 bases and J by 2 bases, with 16 bases between. The CDR3 runs to 16 residues. From germline, CDR1 is SGHRS and CDR2 YFSETQ. The full variable domain, its missing parts supplied by reference TRBV5-1 and TRBJ2-1, is KAGVTQTPRYLIKTRGQQVTLSCSPISGHRSVSWYQQTPGQGLQFLFEYFSETQRNKGNFPGRFSGRQFSNSRSEMNVSTLELGDSALYLCASSPPSGPTYNEQFFGPGTRLTVL.

This clonotype showed up just a few times. The CDR3 region has the DNA TGCAGTGCCCGCCGCATCTCCTACAATGAGCAGTTCTTC. The encoded protein is CSARRISYNEQFF. The gene calls are TRBV20-1 and TRBJ2-1; unclear D gene. The germline gives CDR1 DFQATT, CDR2 SNEGSKA (reference sequence). V lost 6 bases and J lost 0, with 9 bases in between. The CDR3 has 13 residues.

This clonotype came up a few times. V is TRBV20-1 and J is TRBJ2-7, with TRBD2 matching 15 bases. The germline V gene has CDR1 DFQATT and CDR2 SNEGSKA (reference sequence). The CDR3 consists of 17 residues. Trimming cost V 3 bases and J 5 bases; bases outside gene matches: 11. CDR3 protein: CSASGVGLAGGPHEQYF. As DNA, the CDR3 is TGCAGTGCTAGTGGGGTTGGACTAGCGGGAGGGCCCCACGAGCAGTACTTC.

At least ten counts were recorded for this clonotype. The chain joins TRBV5-1 to TRBJ2-2, with 11 bases lining up with TRBD2. The CDR3 consists of 13 residues. In germline, CDR1 is SGHRS, CDR2 YFSETQ. The junction had 3 bases not matched to a gene; V was cut back by 1 base and J by 13 bases. The CDR3 coding sequence is TGCGCCAGCAGCTTGCCGGGGACTAGCGGGCTGTTTTTT. It encodes CASSLPGTSGLFF.

Only a few counts were recorded for this clonotype. The chain couples TRBV6-2 or TRBV6-3 to TRBJ2-7; D gene ambiguous. CDR3 length equals 13 residues. The V gene's germline CDR1 is MNHEY and CDR2 SVGEGT. Trimming shortened V by 2 bases and J by 5 bases, and 10 bases separated the two germline ends. The CDR3 coding sequence is TGTGCCAGCAGTTACCCCGGAGAGGACGAGCAGTACTTC. Translation gives CASSYPGEDEQYF.

This clonotype was seen at least ten times. This chain uses TRBV20-1 with TRBJ2-3; D is unclear. Germline CDR1 DFQATT, CDR2 SNEGSKA (reference sequence). The CDR3 extends over 15 amino acids. V dropped 7 bases and J dropped 0 bases, with 17 bases sitting between them. The CDR3 spells CSVPGSVLSTDTQYF. CDR3 DNA: TGCAGTGTTCCCGGTTCTGTACTCAGCACAGATACGCAGTATTTT.

This clonotype was observed at least ten times. The rearrangement uses TRBV20-1 and TRBJ2-2, with D tentatively TRBD2 (7 bases). The CDR3 is made up of 16 amino acids. Trimming took off 6 bases at V and 0 bases at J, with 17 bases between the two ends. CDR1 DFQATT and CDR2 SNEGSKA come from the germline V gene (reference sequence). Here the CDR3 DNA reads TGCAGTGCCCAGGGGAGCCGGGGGGCGAACACCGGGGAGCTGTTTTTT. Residues: CSAQGSRGANTGELFF.

The chain employs TRBV25-1 and TRBJ2-7; the match to TRBD1 covers 8 bases. CDR3 size: 15 residues. With 1 base clipped from V and 1 base from J, the junction kept 3 bases outside the gene matches. Germline CDR1 MGHDK, CDR2 SYGVNS. This chain's CDR3 is CASSEFGDRSYEQYF. CDR3 in DNA: TGTGCCAGCAGTGAATTCGGGGACAGGTCCTACGAGCAGTACTTC.

This clonotype has a handful of counts. The J gene is TRBJ2-3, the V gene TRBV7-2, with D possibly matching TRBD1 (6 bases). Germline assignment: CDR1 SGHTA and CDR2 FQGNSA. The CDR3 loop spans 15 amino acids. V lost 4 bases, J lost 2 bases, and 13 bases lay in between. The CDR3 DNA reads as TGTGCCAGCAGCTCACAGGGACGGCTCACAGATACGCAGTATTTT. Translating it yields CASSSQGRLTDTQYF.